The 23 T cell receptor beta chains below come from one sample, sequenced in a study of CD8 T cells in ankylosing spondylitis. These TCRs are of unknown antigen specificity. General observations from the study: One TCR beta motif, made up of 7 or 8 highly homologous variants, appeared characteristic of ankylosing spondylitis blood.

Each CDR3 protein gets one entry after TCRdb re-called the 5' RACE reads with MiXCR. The sample holds a few hundred thousand distinct CDR3 sequences, about a fifth seen once. What was sequenced was blood, either unsorted or a sorted T cell fraction (not recorded which). The receptors were sampled from a male donor with ankylosing spondylitis.

The V call is TRBV6-5, the J call TRBJ2-6; D is undetermined. Trimming left V 4 bases short and J 0 bases short, with 13 bases between. CDR3 size: 17 residues. Per the germline V gene, CDR1 is MNHEY and CDR2 is SVGAGI. The DNA for the CDR3 is TGTGCCAGCAGTTTGGGTGCAATTTACTCTGGGGCCAACGTCCTGACTTTC. It specifies CASSLGAIYSGANVLTF.

This clonotype was seen a handful of times. The V call is TRBV7-9, the J call TRBJ2-2, with TRBD2 matching over 9 bases. CDR3 length equals 16 residues. V shed 1 base, J shed 6 bases, and the junction held 6 bases outside the gene matches. The germline V gene encodes CDR1 SEHNR and CDR2 FQNEAQ (reference sequence). The CDR3 protein is CASSLGAGGTAGELFF. Written as DNA, the CDR3 is TGTGCCAGCAGCTTAGGAGCGGGAGGAACGGCCGGGGAGCTGTTTTTT.

The chain carries TRBV5-6 and TRBJ2-2, with TRBD1 matching 8 bases. The germline CDR1 and CDR2 sequences are SGHDT and YYEEEE. V lost 4 bases to trimming and J lost 6 bases; unmatched junction nucleotides: 11. The CDR3 consists of 16 residues. The CDR3: CASSIWGQVVAGELFF. DNA of the CDR3: TGTGCCAGCAGCATCTGGGGACAGGTCGTCGCCGGGGAGCTGTTTTTT.

This chain connects TRBV7-6 to TRBJ2-7; unclear D gene. This CDR3 has 14 amino acids. V was clipped by 0 bases and J by 5 bases, with 11 bases between them. Germline lookup yields CDR1 SGHVS and CDR2 FNYEAQ. The CDR3 protein is CASSLAGPTHEQYF. The CDR3 DNA reads as TGTGCCAGCAGCTTAGCGGGCCCAACCCACGAGCAGTACTTC.

The genes are TRBV7-9 and TRBJ1-1, with D uncertain. The V end was cut by 5 bases, the J end by 4 bases, with 11 bases between. Germline-derived CDR1 and CDR2 are SEHNR and FQNEAQ (reference sequence). The CDR3 length is 13 residues. Written as DNA, the CDR3 is TGTGCCAGCAGCCAAGGGAGTGTCACTGAAGCTTTCTTT. Translating it yields CASSQGSVTEAFF.

This clonotype was recorded a few times. CDR3 amino acids: CASSLGASGTAVETQYF. The CDR3 DNA reads TGCGCCAGCAGCTTGGGGGCCTCCGGGACGGCGGTCGAGACCCAGTACTTC. The chain joins TRBV5-1 to TRBJ2-5; D tentatively fits TRBD1 or TRBD2 (5 bases each). The CDR3 runs 17 residues. Trimming shortened V by 0 bases and J by 5 bases, and 20 bases separated the two germline ends. Germline CDR1 is SGHRS and CDR2 is YFSETQ.

This clonotype was found a few times. This rearrangement joins TRBV5-1 to TRBJ2-2; no definite D call. The CDR3 has 16 residues. Between the trimmed V and J ends, which lost 4 bases and 0 bases, there was a span of 13 bases. CDR1 is SGHRS and CDR2 is YFSETQ in the germline V gene. CDR3 amino acids: CASSQSADPNTGELFF. CDR3 in DNA: TGCGCCAGCAGCCAATCGGCGGACCCGAACACCGGGGAGCTGTTTTTT.

This clonotype was picked up a small number of times. The chain links TRBV7-8 to TRBJ2-1; a weak D match, TRBD1 (5 bases). Trimming shortened V by 5 bases and J by 2 bases, and 13 bases separated the two germline ends. The germline gives CDR1 SGHVS, CDR2 FQNEAQ. The CDR3 totals 15 residues. CDR3 protein: CASSSYRFPYNEQFF. Written as DNA, the CDR3 is TGTGCCAGCAGCAGTTACAGGTTCCCCTACAATGAGCAGTTCTTC.

This clonotype was seen only a few times. The gene calls are TRBV6-6 and TRBJ2-3; TRBD2 matches 7 bases. The germline V gene has CDR1 MNHNY and CDR2 SVGAGI (reference sequence). This CDR3 region has 13 residues. J gave up 2 bases and V 7 bases, and 3 bases lay outside the gene matches. As DNA, the CDR3 is TGTGCCAGCAAGCGGGAAATCACAGATACGCAGTATTTT. It specifies CASKREITDTQYF.

This clonotype was seen only a few times. V is TRBV10-3 and J is TRBJ2-7, with 7 positions matching TRBD2. The CDR3 consists of 14 residues. Trimming took 5 bases from V and 2 from J; bases not matched to a gene: 6. The germline CDR1 and CDR2 sequences are ENHRY and SYGVKD. CDR3 region: CAISRGDGPYEQYF. As DNA, the CDR3 is TGTGCCATCAGTCGGGGGGACGGCCCCTACGAGCAGTACTTC.

The chain couples TRBV5-1 to TRBJ2-7; TRBD2 matches 14 bases. After removal of 4 bases from V and 4 bases from J, the junction contained 13 bases not matched to a gene. CDR1 is SGHRS and CDR2 is YFSETQ in the germline V gene. CDR3 length: 18 residues. The chain's CDR3 is CASSPTYPGTSGSYEQYF. The CDR3 nucleotides read TGCGCCAGCAGCCCCACCTACCCCGGGACTAGCGGGAGTTACGAGCAGTACTTC. Supplemented by reference TRBV5-1 and TRBJ2-7, the full variable domain reads KAGVTQTPRYLIKTRGQQVTLSCSPISGHRSVSWYQQTPGQGLQFLFEYFSETQRNKGNFPGRFSGRQFSNSRSEMNVSTLELGDSALYLCASSPTYPGTSGSYEQYFGPGTRLTVT.

The sample holds many counts of this clonotype. The rearrangement joins TRBV29-1 to TRBJ2-2, with D tentatively TRBD1 or TRBD2 (5 bases each). Trimming removed 8 bases at V and 7 bases at J, with 26 bases between. CDR1 is SQVTM and CDR2 is ANQGSEA in the germline V gene. This CDR3 region has 16 residues. Written as DNA, the CDR3 is TGCAGCCCGAGATGGACCGGGACGGCGCGGCACGGGGAGCTGTTTTTT. Translated, it gives CSPRWTGTARHGELFF.

This clonotype was detected only a few times. The J gene is TRBJ2-3, the V gene TRBV7-2, with D perhaps being TRBD1 or TRBD2 (5 bases each). The germline CDR1 and CDR2 sequences are SGHTA and FQGNSA. The V end was cut by 4 bases, the J end by 5 bases, with 10 bases between. The CDR3 sequence is 13 residues long. This chain's CDR3 is CASSSGREDTQYF. CDR3 DNA: TGTGCCAGCAGCTCGGGACGGGAAGATACGCAGTATTTT.

This chain joins TRBV15 and TRBJ2-3; D remains ambiguous. Trimming removed 1 base from V and 3 bases from J, with 8 bases in between. The CDR3 sequence is 14 residues long. The germline CDR1 and CDR2 sequences are LNHNV and YYDKDF (reference sequence). The CDR3 is CATSRGGGTDTQYF. CDR3 nucleotides: TGTGCCACCAGCAGAGGGGGTGGGACAGATACGCAGTATTTT. Full variable domain (remainder filled in from reference TRBV15 and TRBJ2-3): DAMVIQNPRYQVTQFGKPVTLSCSQTLNHNVMYWYQQKSSQAPKLLFHYYDKDFNNEADTPDNFQSRRPNTSFCFLDIRSPGLGDTAMYLCATSRGGGTDTQYFGPGTRLTVL.

A few counts support this clonotype. Here the CDR3 reads CASSLAVGGYQETQYF. The CDR3 DNA reads as TGTGCCAGCAGCTTGGCCGTAGGGGGCTACCAAGAGACCCAGTACTTC. This rearrangement joins TRBV5-5 to TRBJ2-5, with 7 bases fitting TRBD1. Germline V lookup: CDR1 SGHKS, CDR2 YYEKEE (reference sequence). The junction had 5 bases not matched to a gene; V was cut back by 0 bases and J by 0 bases. This CDR3 spans 16 amino acids.

In its sample, this clonotype was seen a few times. The gene calls are TRBV7-3 and TRBJ2-3; 9 nucleotides agree with TRBD2. The V and J ends lost 1 base and 4 bases, in that order; junction bases with no gene match: 6. Germline V lookup: CDR1 SGHTA, CDR2 FQGTGA. The length of the CDR3 is 16 residues. CDR3 sequence (DNA): TGTGCCAGCAGCTTAATGCCAGCGGGAGGATCAGATACGCAGTATTTT. Protein sequence: CASSLMPAGGSDTQYF.

The chain couples TRBV6-2 or TRBV6-3 to TRBJ2-1, with D perhaps TRBD2 (5 bases). This CDR3 contains 12 residues. Germline V gene sequence: CDR1 MNHEY, CDR2 SVGEGT. V dropped 5 bases and J dropped 7 bases, with 9 bases sitting between them. CDR3 protein: CASSPRRNEQFF. As DNA, the CDR3 is TGTGCCAGCAGTCCCCGGAGGAATGAGCAGTTCTTC.

The CDR3 nucleotides read TGTGCCAGCAGCGCCGGGGGGGCGAGCAAAAACATTCAGTACTTC. As protein: CASSAGGASKNIQYF. V is TRBV28 and J is TRBJ2-4; 8 bases map to TRBD2. Trimming removed 6 bases from V and 3 bases from J; junction bases left unmatched: 7. Germline assignment: CDR1 MDHEN and CDR2 SYDVKM. The CDR3 loop spans 15 amino acids. The entire variable domain, with the rest obtained from reference TRBV28 and TRBJ2-4, is as follows: DVKVTQSSRYLVKRTGEKVFLECVQDMDHENMFWYRQDPGLGLRLIYFSYDVKMKEKGDIPEGYSVSREKKERFSLILESASTNQTSMYLCASSAGGASKNIQYFGAGTRLSVL.

The sample holds a few counts of this clonotype. This chain connects TRBV7-9 to TRBJ1-1; 8 nucleotides match TRBD1. The germline V gene encodes CDR1 SEHNR and CDR2 FQNEAQ (reference sequence). This CDR3 spans 15 amino acids. The ends lost 6 bases at V and 4 bases at J; junction bases unmatched: 10. In DNA, the CDR3 is TGTGCCAGCAGGCATAAGGACAGGGTGAGCACTGAAGCTTTCTTT. Protein sequence: CASRHKDRVSTEAFF. Together with reference TRBV7-9 and TRBJ1-1, the CDR3 gives the full variable domain: DTGVSQNPRHKITKRGQNVTFRCDPISEHNRLYWYRQTLGQGPEFLTYFQNEAQLEKSRLLSDRFSAERPKGSFSTLEIQRTEQGDSAMYLCASRHKDRVSTEAFFGQGTRLTVV.

This clonotype was found many times. The chain links TRBV29-1 to TRBJ2-5, with TRBD1 as a possible D gene (6 bases). From germline, CDR1 is SQVTM and CDR2 ANQGSEA. V lost 7 bases, J lost 2 bases, and 14 bases lay in between. This CDR3 is 13 amino acids long. In DNA, the CDR3 is TGCAGCGCCACCGGGACACCACAAGAGACCCAGTACTTC. Protein: CSATGTPQETQYF.

This clonotype came up a few times. The chain recombines TRBV7-9 with TRBJ2-1, with TRBD2 identical over 15 bases. This CDR3 comprises 17 residues. Trimming cost V 4 bases and J 9 bases; bases outside gene matches: 10. Germline V gene sequence: CDR1 SEHNR, CDR2 FQNEAQ (reference sequence). CDR3 coding DNA: TGTGCCAGCAGCTCCCGCGCGGGACTAGCGGGAGGTAGTGAGCAGTTCTTC. Translated: CASSSRAGLAGGSEQFF.

The gene calls are TRBV3-1 and TRBJ2-3; 9 bases are shared with TRBD1. Looked up from germline, CDR1 is LGHDT and CDR2 is YNNKEL (reference sequence). Trimming took 0 bases from V and 4 from J; bases not matched to a gene: 8. The CDR3 extends over 17 amino acids. CDR3 in DNA: TGTGCCAGCAGCCAAGATGGATGGACAGGGGACGCAGATACGCAGTATTTT. Its translation is CASSQDGWTGDADTQYF.

This clonotype was detected only a few times. At one of its ends the junction is not consistent with the germline gene, which may arise from a read error. The chain employs TRBV19 and TRBJ2-5; TRBD2 matches 12 bases. The CDR3 contains 13 residues. Germline V CDR1 and CDR2: LNHDA, SQIVND (reference sequence). Here the CDR3 DNA reads TGTGCCAGTAGTAGGACTAGCGGGATCACGGTGGACTTC. Protein product: CASSRTSGITVDF.